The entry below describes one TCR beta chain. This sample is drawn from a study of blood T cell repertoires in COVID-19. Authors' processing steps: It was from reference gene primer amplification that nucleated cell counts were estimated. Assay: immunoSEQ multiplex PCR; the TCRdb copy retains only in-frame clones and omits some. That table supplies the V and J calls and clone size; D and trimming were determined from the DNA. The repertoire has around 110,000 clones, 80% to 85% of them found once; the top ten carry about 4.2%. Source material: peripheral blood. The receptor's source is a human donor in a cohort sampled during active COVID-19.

The CDR3 sequence: CASSGGDNEKLFF. As DNA, the CDR3 is TGCGCCAGCAGCGGGGGGGATAACGAAAAACTGTTTTTT. The chain recombines TRBV5-1 with TRBJ1-4; a possible D gene is TRBD1 (5 bases). V lost 4 bases, J lost 8 bases, and 12 bases lay in between. Germline V gene lookup returns CDR1 SGHRS and CDR2 YFSETQ. The CDR3 runs to 13 residues.